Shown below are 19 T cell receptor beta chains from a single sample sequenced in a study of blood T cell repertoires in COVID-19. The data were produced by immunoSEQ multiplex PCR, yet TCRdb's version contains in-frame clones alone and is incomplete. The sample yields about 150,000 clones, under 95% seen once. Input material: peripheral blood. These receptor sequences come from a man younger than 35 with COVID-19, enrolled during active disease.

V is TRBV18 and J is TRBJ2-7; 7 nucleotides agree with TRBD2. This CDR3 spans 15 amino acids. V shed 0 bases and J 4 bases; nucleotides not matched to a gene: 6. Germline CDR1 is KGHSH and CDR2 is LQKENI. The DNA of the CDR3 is TGTGCCAGCTCACCACCTATAAGCGGGATATACGAGCAGTACTTC. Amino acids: CASSPPISGIYEQYF.

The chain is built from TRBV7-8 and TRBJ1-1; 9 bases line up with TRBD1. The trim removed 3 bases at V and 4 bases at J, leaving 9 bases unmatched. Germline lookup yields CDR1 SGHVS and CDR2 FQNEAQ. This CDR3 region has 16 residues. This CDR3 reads CASSFLTGGQSTEAFF. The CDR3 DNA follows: TGTGCCAGCAGCTTTTTAACAGGGGGCCAGAGCACTGAAGCTTTCTTT. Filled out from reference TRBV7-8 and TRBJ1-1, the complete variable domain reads GAGVSQSPRYKVAKRGQDVALRCDPISGHVSLFWYQQALGQGPEFLTYFQNEAQLDKSGLPSDRFFAERPEGSVSTLKIQRTQQEDSAVYLCASSFLTGGQSTEAFFGQGTRLTVV.

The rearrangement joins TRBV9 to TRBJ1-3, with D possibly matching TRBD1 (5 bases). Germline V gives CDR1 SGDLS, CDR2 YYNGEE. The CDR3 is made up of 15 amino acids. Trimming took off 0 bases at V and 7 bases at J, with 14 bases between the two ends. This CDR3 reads CASSVGDSLSNTIYF. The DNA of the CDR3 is TGTGCCAGCAGCGTAGGTGACAGTTTAAGTAACACCATATATTTT. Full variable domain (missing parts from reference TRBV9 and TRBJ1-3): DSGVTQTPKHLITATGQRVTLRCSPRSGDLSVYWYQQSLDQGLQFLIQYYNGEERAKGNILERFSAQQFPDLHSELNLSSLELGDSALYFCASSVGDSLSNTIYFGEGSWLTVV.

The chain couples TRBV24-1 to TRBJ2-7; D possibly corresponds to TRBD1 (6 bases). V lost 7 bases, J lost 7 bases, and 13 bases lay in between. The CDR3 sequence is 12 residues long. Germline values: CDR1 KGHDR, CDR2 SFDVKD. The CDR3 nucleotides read TGTGCCACCAGCTCCCAGGGGATTGAGCAGTACTTC. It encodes CATSSQGIEQYF.

The CDR3 DNA reads as TGTGCCAGCAGTTTCGTGGGCAGGGGTTACGAGCAGTACTTC. Protein: CASSFVGRGYEQYF. The V and J genes are TRBV27 and TRBJ2-7; D possibly corresponds to TRBD1 (6 bases). CDR1 is MNHEY and CDR2 is SMNVEV in the germline V gene (reference sequence). V was trimmed by 3 bases and J by 4 bases, leaving 13 bases between them. The CDR3 has 14 amino acids.

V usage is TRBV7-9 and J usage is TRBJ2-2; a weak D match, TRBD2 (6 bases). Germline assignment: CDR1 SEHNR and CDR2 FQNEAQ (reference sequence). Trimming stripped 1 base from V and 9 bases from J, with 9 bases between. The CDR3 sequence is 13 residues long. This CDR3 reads CASSLEGRRELFF. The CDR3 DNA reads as TGTGCCAGCAGCTTAGAAGGGAGGAGGGAGCTGTTTTTT.

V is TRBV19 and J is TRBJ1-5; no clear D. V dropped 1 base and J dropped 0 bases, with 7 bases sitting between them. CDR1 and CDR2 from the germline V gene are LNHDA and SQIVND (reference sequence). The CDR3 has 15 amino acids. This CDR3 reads CASSIGFSSNQPQHF. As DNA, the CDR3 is TGTGCCAGTAGTATAGGTTTCAGTAGCAATCAGCCCCAGCATTTT. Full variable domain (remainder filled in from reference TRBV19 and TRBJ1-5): DGGITQSPKYLFRKEGQNVTLSCEQNLNHDAMYWYRQDPGQGLRLIYYSQIVNDFQKGDIAEGYSVSREKKESFPLTVTSAQKNPTAFYLCASSIGFSSNQPQHFGDGTRLSIL.

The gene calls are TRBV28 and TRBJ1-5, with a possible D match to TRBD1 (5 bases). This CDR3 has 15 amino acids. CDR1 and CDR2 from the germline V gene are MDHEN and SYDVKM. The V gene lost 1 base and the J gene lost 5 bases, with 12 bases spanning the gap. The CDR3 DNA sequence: TGTGCCAGCAGTTTATCCGGGCAGGGTTATCAGCCCCAGCATTTT. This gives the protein CASSLSGQGYQPQHF.

The CDR3 sequence is CASSELGTPQGDTQYF. The DNA for the CDR3 is TGTGCCAGCAGCGAACTCGGGACACCTCAGGGGGATACGCAGTATTTT. The V gene is TRBV9, the J gene TRBJ2-3, with a weak D call TRBD1 (6 bases). CDR3 length: 16 residues. Germline CDR1 is SGDLS and CDR2 is YYNGEE. The V end lost 3 bases, the J end lost 6 bases, and 20 bases lay between the germline ends.

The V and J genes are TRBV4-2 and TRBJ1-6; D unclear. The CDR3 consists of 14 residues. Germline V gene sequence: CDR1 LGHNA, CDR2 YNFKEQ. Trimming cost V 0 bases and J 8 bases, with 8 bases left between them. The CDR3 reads CASSQDPRDSPLHF. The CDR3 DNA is TGTGCCAGCAGCCAAGATCCCCGGGATTCACCCCTCCACTTT.

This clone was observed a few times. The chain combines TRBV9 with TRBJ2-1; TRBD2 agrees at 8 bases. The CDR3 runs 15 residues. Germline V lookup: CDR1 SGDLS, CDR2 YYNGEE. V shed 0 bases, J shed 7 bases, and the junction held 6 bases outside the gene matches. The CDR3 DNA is TGTGCCAGCAGCGTAGACGGGAGGGCCTGGAATGAGCAGTTCTTC. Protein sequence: CASSVDGRAWNEQFF.

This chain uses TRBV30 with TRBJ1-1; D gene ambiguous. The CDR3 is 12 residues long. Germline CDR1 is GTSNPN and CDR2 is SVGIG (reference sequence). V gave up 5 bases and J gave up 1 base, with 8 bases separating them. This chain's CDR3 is CAWAGWNTEAFF. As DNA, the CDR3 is TGTGCCTGGGCGGGATGGAACACTGAAGCTTTCTTT.

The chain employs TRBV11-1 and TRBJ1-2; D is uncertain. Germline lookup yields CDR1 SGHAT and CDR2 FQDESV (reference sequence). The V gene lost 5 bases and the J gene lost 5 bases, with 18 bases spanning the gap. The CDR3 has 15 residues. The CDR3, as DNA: TGTGCCAGCAGCCCCGGGGAGACGGGCATATATGGCTACACCTTC. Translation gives CASSPGETGIYGYTF.

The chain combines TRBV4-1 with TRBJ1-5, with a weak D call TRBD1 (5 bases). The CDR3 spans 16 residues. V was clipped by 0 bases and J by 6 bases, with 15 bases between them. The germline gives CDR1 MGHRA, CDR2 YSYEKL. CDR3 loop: CASSQDAGQGPQPQHF. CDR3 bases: TGCGCCAGCAGCCAAGATGCGGGGCAGGGACCTCAGCCCCAGCATTTT.

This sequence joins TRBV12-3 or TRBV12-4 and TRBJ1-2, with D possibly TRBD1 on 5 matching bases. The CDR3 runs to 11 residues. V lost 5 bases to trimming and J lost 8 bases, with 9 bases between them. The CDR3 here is CASSGGEGYTF. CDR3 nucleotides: TGTGCCAGCAGTGGAGGGGAGGGCTACACCTTC.

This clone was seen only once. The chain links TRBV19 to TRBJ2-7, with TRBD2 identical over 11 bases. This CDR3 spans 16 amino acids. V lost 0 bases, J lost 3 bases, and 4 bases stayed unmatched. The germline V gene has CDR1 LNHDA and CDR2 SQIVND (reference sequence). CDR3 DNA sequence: TGTGCCAGTAGTATAGATACCGGACTAGCGGGCTACGAGCAGTACTTC. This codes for CASSIDTGLAGYEQYF.

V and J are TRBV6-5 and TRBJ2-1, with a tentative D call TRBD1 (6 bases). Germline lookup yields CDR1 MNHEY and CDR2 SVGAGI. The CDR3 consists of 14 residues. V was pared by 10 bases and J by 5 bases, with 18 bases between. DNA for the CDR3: TGTGCCAACAAACAGGGTATTGGGGACAATGAGCAGTTCTTC. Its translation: CANKQGIGDNEQFF.

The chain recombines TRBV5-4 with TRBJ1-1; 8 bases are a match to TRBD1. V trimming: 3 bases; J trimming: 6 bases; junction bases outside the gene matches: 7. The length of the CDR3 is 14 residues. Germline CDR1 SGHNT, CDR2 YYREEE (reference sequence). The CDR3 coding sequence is TGTGCCAGCAGCTCGAGACAGGGGAGGTCTGAAGCTTTCTTT. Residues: CASSSRQGRSEAFF.

This CDR3 reads CASSLPTGVSYNEQFF. In DNA form, the CDR3 reads TGTGCCAGCAGTTTACCTACAGGAGTCTCCTACAATGAGCAGTTCTTC. V gene TRBV28 combines with J gene TRBJ2-1; TRBD1 is a possible D gene (5 bases). Germline CDR1 reads MDHEN; CDR2 reads SYDVKM. V was trimmed by 2 bases and J by 0 bases, leaving 11 bases between them. There are 16 residues in the CDR3.